The source of this TCR beta chain is a study of brain T cells in children with intractable seizures. Sequenced by immunoSEQ multiplex PCR; TCRdb stores in-frame clones only, minus some. The table shows 300,000 to 400,000 clones, with nearly 95% occurring only once. The length of the CDR3 is 15 residues. V was shortened by 3 bases and J by 3 bases, with 12 bases between the two germline ends. CDR1 MGHRA and CDR2 YSYEKL come from the germline V gene. In the case of this clone: The antigen is not known.

Time point of the sample: blood from clinic visit 5 months post-surgery; TSC patient then seizure free. Sequencing was limited to surgery cases with top T cell transcript signatures in brain tissue. Overall study results and limits: Viral specificity was inferred only from CDR3 similarity; HCMV serostatus was unknown.

The chain employs TRBV4-1 and TRBJ2-1; D is unresolved. The specimen was peripheral blood, collected about 5 months after surgery. The TCR comes from a boy in the first two years of life with tuberous sclerosis and intractable seizures. Written as DNA, the CDR3 is TGCGCCAGCAGCCAGATGGTGGGTCGCTACAATGAGCAGTTCTTC. It yields the protein CASSQMVGRYNEQFF.